The source of this T cell receptor beta chain is a study of shared clonotypes between healthy human individuals. Study-wide findings and caveats: A small donor pool kept down the genetic and exposure-history diversity that was represented.

From CD4+ cells came CD45RA+ naive and CD45RA-negative memory subsets. The V end was cut by 2 bases, the J end by 7 bases, with 12 bases between. Germline V CDR1 and CDR2: SGHDT, YYEEEE. The CDR3 extends over 13 amino acids. Some clones are missing from TCRdb's copy, which holds only in-frame ones; the method was immunoSEQ multiplex PCR. This sample has about a million clones, with around three quarters found just once. Of note for this clone: Its antigen is unidentified.

The source material was memory CD4+ T cells from PBMCs. Described subset: CD45RA-negative fraction. The clonotype was recovered from a man aged 18 to 30 in good health. Some clones in this sample may be carry-over from other donors' samples. This chain connects TRBV5-6 to TRBJ2-5; TRBD1 or TRBD2 may be the D gene (5 bases each). CDR3 bases: TGTGCCAGCAGCTTCGGGACCTCAGGGACCCAGTACTTC. Translation: CASSFGTSGTQYF.